This T cell receptor (beta chain) was observed in a study of T cell repertoires in cytomegalovirus infection. This clonotype showed up just a few times. Losses at the gene ends were 5 bases for V and 2 bases for J; bases not matched to a gene: 4. CDR1 SGHTA and CDR2 FQGNSA come from the germline V gene. There are 15 residues in the CDR3. One entry per CDR3 protein, called by TCRdb with MiXCR from the reads. The sample has 290,000 or so distinct CDR3 sequences, under 30% seen once; the top ten hold approximately 13%. Sequenced: PBMCs. The gene calls are TRBV7-2 and TRBJ2-7, with 12 bases matching TRBD2. This TCR came from a human donor in good health (CMV status not recorded). Some clones in this sample may be carry-over from other donors' samples. The CDR3 region is CASSAGLAGPYEQYF. In nucleotides, the CDR3 is TGTGCCAGCAGCGCCGGACTAGCGGGACCCTACGAGCAGTACTTC.